Detailed here is one TCR beta chain. This table comes from immunoSEQ multiplex PCR, and its TCRdb copy is limited to in-frame clones, with some not included. The sample contains roughly 150,000 clones, about 80% of which appear only once. This sample was taken from a study of blood T cell repertoires in COVID-19. The germline V gene encodes CDR1 MGHRA and CDR2 YSYEKL. V lost 0 bases, J lost 0 bases, and 6 bases lay in between. The CDR3 is made up of 15 amino acids. This clonotype originated in a man aged 55 to 70 with acute or convalescent COVID-19. The chain couples TRBV4-1 to TRBJ1-5; no clear D. The sequencing input was peripheral blood. This chain's CDR3 is CASSQEVYSNQPQHF. Written as DNA, the CDR3 is TGCGCCAGCAGCCAAGAGGTCTATAGCAATCAGCCCCAGCATTTT.